The T cell receptor beta chain under discussion was sequenced for a study of shared clonotypes between healthy human individuals. Findings and caveats of the study: At large depth, rarefaction still showed sorted-subset sequencing to be incomplete. Larger richness was generally estimated for naive than memory subsets. Generation probabilities were higher for clonotypes shared across all four sorted-subset donors than for unshared ones. Blood was the only sampled material, and tissue repertoires likely differ.

Concerning this clone itself: Its antigen is undetermined.

Germline CDR1 and CDR2: SGHNT and YENEEA. Trimming removed 5 bases from V and 2 bases from J, with 13 bases in between. The CDR3 contains 15 residues. TCRdb keeps only in-frame clones here, not all; method: immunoSEQ multiplex PCR. The sample includes 650,000 to 800,000 clones, about two thirds of them seen just once. The sequence came from a woman aged 25 to 45 in good health. The sequenced sample consisted of memory CD4+ T cells sorted from blood. The subset denotes: CD45RA-negative fraction. The chain employs TRBV11-3 and TRBJ1-3; tentative D call: TRBD1 (6 bases). Here the CDR3 reads CASSTTGRPGNTIYF. In DNA form, the CDR3 reads TGTGCCAGCAGCACTACAGGGAGGCCTGGAAACACCATATATTTT.